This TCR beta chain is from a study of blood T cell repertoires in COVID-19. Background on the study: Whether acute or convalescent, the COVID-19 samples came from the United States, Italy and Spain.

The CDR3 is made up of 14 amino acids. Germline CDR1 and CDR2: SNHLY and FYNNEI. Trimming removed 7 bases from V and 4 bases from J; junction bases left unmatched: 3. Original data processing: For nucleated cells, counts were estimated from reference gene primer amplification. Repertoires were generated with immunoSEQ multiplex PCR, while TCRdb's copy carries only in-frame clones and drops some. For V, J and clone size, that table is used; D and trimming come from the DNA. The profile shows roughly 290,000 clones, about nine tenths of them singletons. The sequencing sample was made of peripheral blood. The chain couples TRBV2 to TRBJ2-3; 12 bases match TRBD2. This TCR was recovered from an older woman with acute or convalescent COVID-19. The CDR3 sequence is CASTRLAGADTQYF. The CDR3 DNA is TGTGCCAGCACTAGACTAGCGGGAGCAGATACGCAGTATTTT.